The rows below give T cell receptor beta chains drawn from one sample of a study of blood T cell repertoires in COVID-19. The method was immunoSEQ multiplex PCR; TCRdb's version includes in-frame clones alone and lacks a portion of them. The sample holds fewer than 110,000 clones, around 90% seen once. The sample taken for sequencing was peripheral blood. The receptors originated from a woman between 55 and 75 years old with acute or convalescent COVID-19. CDR3s include the opening cysteine and the closing phenylalanine or tryptophan. The D gene is left open where the match is weak. A clone size is listed for some rows: how often the clone was seen (once, few, many), or a class if it is expanded.

clone size	V gene	D gene	J gene	CDR3 DNA	CDR3 protein
.	TRBV19	TRBD2	TRBJ2-3	TGTGCCAGTAGTACTAGCGGGAGGGGCACAGATACGCAGTATTTT	CASSTSGRGTDTQYF
.	TRBV11-3	.	TRBJ1-1	TGTGCCAGCAGCAGTGGACAGAGGAACACTGAAGCTTTCTTT	CASSSGQRNTEAFF
.	TRBV6-6	TRBD1	TRBJ1-1	TGTGCCAGCAGTCACCTGGGACAGACTGGAATGAACACTGAAGCTTTCTTT	CASSHLGQTGMNTEAFF
few	TRBV4-2	.	TRBJ2-3	TGTGCCAGCAGCCAAGTGGCCATATGGGATACGCAGTATTTT	CASSQVAIWDTQYF
.	TRBV19	.	TRBJ2-6	TGTGCCAGTAGTAGGAGCGGGGCCAACGTCCTGACTTTC	CASSRSGANVLTF
.	TRBV27	TRBD1	TRBJ1-2	TGTGCCAGCAGTCACCGACAGGGGGCCCCTCCCTATGGCTACACCTTC	CASSHRQGAPPYGYTF
.	TRBV28	.	TRBJ1-1	TGTGCCAGCAGTTCACAGACAGGCACCTCCCTGAGGACTGAAGCTTTCTTT	CASSSQTGTSLRTEAFF
.	TRBV5-4	TRBD1	TRBJ1-1	TGTGCCAGCAGCTTGGGACAGGGGGGCAACACTGAAGCTTTCTTT	CASSLGQGGNTEAFF
.	TRBV28	.	TRBJ1-1	TGTGCCAGCAGTTTGGTCCACTGGAACACTGAAGCTTTCTTT	CASSLVHWNTEAFF
.	TRBV15	TRBD2	TRBJ2-2	TGTGCCACCAGCCAGGACTTAGCGGGAGGGCCTGGCACCGGGGAGCTGTTTTTT	CATSQDLAGGPGTGELFF
once	TRBV5-1	.	TRBJ1-6	TGCGCCAGCAGCAAGGAGGTAGACTCACCCCTCCACTTT	CASSKEVDSPLHF
.	TRBV2	.	TRBJ1-1	TGTGCCAGCAGTAGGCGGGAGAACACTGAAGCTTTCTTT	CASSRRENTEAFF
.	TRBV5-1	.	TRBJ1-4	TGCGCCAGCAGCTTGTTTATGGGCGAAAAACTGTTTTTT	CASSLFMGEKLFF
.	TRBV13	TRBD1	TRBJ1-2	TGTGCCAGCAGCCCAGGACAGGGAAATCACTATGGCTACACCTTC	CASSPGQGNHYGYTF
.	TRBV15	.	TRBJ1-2	TGTGCCACCAGCAGAGAACTGCACCTTAACTATGGCTACACCTTC	CATSRELHLNYGYTF
.	TRBV28	TRBD1	TRBJ1-1	TGTGCCAGCAGCTCGGGACAGAAGAACACTGAAGCTTTCTTT	CASSSGQKNTEAFF
.	TRBV7-3	TRBD1	TRBJ2-1	TGTGCCAGCAGCTTATCGGGACAGTCCTACAATGAGCAGTTCTTC	CASSLSGQSYNEQFF
.	TRBV5-4	.	TRBJ1-1	TGTGCCAGCAGCCCCCACCCCGGGAACACTGAAGCTTTCTTT	CASSPHPGNTEAFF
.	TRBV28	.	TRBJ2-5	TGTGCCAGCAGAAACACGGGGATGAGGTCGGAGACCCAGTACTTC	CASRNTGMRSETQYF
.	TRBV9	TRBD2	TRBJ2-1	TGTGCCAGCAGCGTAGTATCTAGCGGGAGTTTCAATGAGCAGTTCTTC	CASSVVSSGSFNEQFF
.	TRBV18	.	TRBJ1-1	TGTGCCAGCTCACTTAAACAGCAGGGATACACTGAAGCTTTCTTT	CASSLKQQGYTEAFF
.	TRBV11-3	TRBD1	TRBJ2-1	TGTGCCAGCAGCCAAGGGGGCAGTGAGCAGTTCTTC	CASSQGGSEQFF
.	TRBV12-3/TRBV12-4	.	TRBJ2-1	TGTGCCAGCAGTTCAGGGGCCTACAATGAGCAGTTCTTC	CASSSGAYNEQFF
.	TRBV28	.	TRBJ2-7	TGTGCCAGCAGTTTTGTCGACGAGCAGTACTTC	CASSFVDEQYF
.	TRBV11-2	.	TRBJ2-1	TGTGCCAGCAGCTTGGAGGTCGGCAGCTACAATGAGCAGTTCTTC	CASSLEVGSYNEQFF
.	TRBV7-2	.	TRBJ1-1	TGTGCCAGCAGCTTAGGAATAGTCATGAACACTGAAGCTTTCTTT	CASSLGIVMNTEAFF